One and the same sample provided the 14 T cell receptor beta chains below, sequenced in a study of cytomegalovirus exposure and HLA in healthy donors (dated by TCRdb to about 2017). The library came from the immunoSEQ multiplex PCR assay. A mixture of 60 forward primers for TCR Vbeta segments and 13 reverse primers for TCR Jbeta segments was used in the multiplex PCR. This immuneACCESS table, as held by TCRdb, lists in-frame sequences with V and J called but not all clones. Of the missing ones, under half trace to an unresolved V gene in checked studies; the others have no known cause. The sample yields approximately 180,000 clones; about four fifths were counted once. The ten largest account for around 4.9% of the sample. Specimen: PBMCs. These TCRs come from a girl aged 10-17 years in good health and CMV-seropositive.

The chain links TRBV10-1 to TRBJ2-7; the match to TRBD2 covers 8 bases. Per germline, CDR1 WNHNN and CDR2 SYGVQD (reference sequence). This CDR3 is built from 16 residues. Germline trimming cut 2 bases from V and 4 bases from J; bases unmatched to any gene: 10. The CDR3 region has the DNA TGCGCCAGCAGTGAGGTTATTAGCGGGGACGGATACGAGCAGTACTTC. Its protein product is CASSEVISGDGYEQYF.

The CDR3 protein is CAWSASSGNTIYF. The CDR3 DNA reads as TGTGCCTGGAGTGCATCCTCTGGAAACACCATATATTTT. This chain connects TRBV30 to TRBJ1-3; D ambiguous. Per germline, CDR1 GTSNPN and CDR2 SVGIG (reference sequence). Between the trimmed V and J ends, which lost 1 base and 0 bases, there was a span of 4 bases. The CDR3 consists of 13 residues. Together with reference TRBV30 and TRBJ1-3, the CDR3 gives the full variable domain: SQTIHQWPATLVQPVGSPLSLECTVEGTSNPNLYWYRQAAGRGLQLLFYSVGIGQISSEVPQNLSASRPQDRQFILSSKKLLLSDSGFYLCAWSASSGNTIYFGEGSWLTVV.

The chain has TRBV7-9 and TRBJ2-7, with D perhaps matching TRBD1 (6 bases). Judging by the DNA end, TRBJ2-1 fits better; the J call may be wrong. The CDR3 is made up of 13 amino acids. Germline loops: CDR1 SEHNR, CDR2 FQNEAQ (reference sequence). The CDR3 reads CASSFQGRFEQFF. CDR3 DNA: TGTGCCAGCAGCTTCCAGGGGCGGTTTGAGCAGTTCTTC.

The rearrangement joins TRBV30 to TRBJ1-2; D unresolved. The V and J ends lost 5 bases and 5 bases respectively, with 6 bases between them. CDR3 length: 10 residues. Germline V lookup: CDR1 GTSNPN, CDR2 SVGIG (reference sequence). The CDR3 DNA reads TGTGCCTGGCTAGAGTATGGCTACACCTTC. Amino acids: CAWLEYGYTF.

The chain has TRBV6-6 and TRBJ2-1; possibly TRBD2 for D (5 bases). CDR1 and CDR2 (germline): MNHNY, SVGAGI (reference sequence). Trimming left V 5 bases short and J 2 bases short, with 16 bases between. The CDR3 has 16 amino acids. The CDR3 loop is CASSILGVSPYNEQFF. The CDR3 DNA is TGTGCCAGCAGTATCCTCGGGGTTTCACCCTACAATGAGCAGTTCTTC.

The chain recombines TRBV11-2 with TRBJ2-1, with 7 bases lining up with TRBD2. This CDR3 comprises 16 residues. V shed 1 base, J shed 1 base, and the junction held 4 bases outside the gene matches. The germline V gene has CDR1 SGHAT and CDR2 FQNNGV. This CDR3 reads CASSLGSGASYNEQFF. The DNA of the CDR3 is TGTGCCAGCAGCTTAGGCAGCGGGGCATCCTACAATGAGCAGTTCTTC.

This clone was detected only a few times. The gene calls are TRBV5-1 and TRBJ1-2, with D unclear. Trimming removed 0 bases from V and 4 bases from J, with 4 bases in between. The germline gives CDR1 SGHRS, CDR2 YFSETQ. The CDR3 contains 12 residues. The CDR3 sequence: CASSLDGYGYTF. DNA of the CDR3: TGCGCCAGCAGCTTGGACGGCTATGGCTACACCTTC.

V gene TRBV5-1 combines with J gene TRBJ1-2; no firm D call. CDR1 is SGHRS, CDR2 YFSETQ, per germline. The CDR3 extends over 12 amino acids. The ends were cut back, 2 bases at V and 8 bases at J, with 10 bases in the middle. DNA of the CDR3: TGCGCCAGCAGCTTATCCCAACGGGGCTACACCTTC. Protein: CASSLSQRGYTF.

V usage is TRBV28 and J usage is TRBJ2-3, with TRBD1 matching over 9 bases. V trimming: 7 bases; J trimming: 1 base; junction bases outside the gene matches: 9. The CDR3 length is 16 residues. CDR1 is MDHEN and CDR2 is SYDVKM in the germline V gene. CDR3 DNA sequence: TGTGCCAGCACCCTAAGGTGGACAGGGGGCACAGATACGCAGTATTTT. It is translated as CASTLRWTGGTDTQYF.

The chain has TRBV5-6 and TRBJ1-5, with no clear D. Germline CDR1 and CDR2: SGHDT and YYEEEE. Trimming left V 0 bases short and J 4 bases short, with 17 bases between. The CDR3 is 17 residues long. The CDR3 here is CASSLAASTETNQPQHF. Written as DNA, the CDR3 is TGTGCCAGCAGCTTGGCGGCGTCAACAGAGACGAATCAGCCCCAGCATTTT.

Concerning this clone itself: A junction end diverges from the germline sequence, so it may reflect a read error. CDR3 coding DNA: TGTGCCAGCAGTGAATCTTCCACAGGATACCAAGAAACCCAGTACTTC. Protein: CASSESSTGYQETQYF. This chain joins TRBV25-1 and TRBJ2-5, with D perhaps matching TRBD1 (5 bases). CDR3 length: 16 residues. CDR1 MGHDK and CDR2 SYGVNS come from the germline V gene.

The chain carries TRBV9 and TRBJ1-1, with unresolved D. Trimming removed 0 bases at V and 8 bases at J, with 14 bases between. The CDR3 totals 14 residues. Germline V gene lookup returns CDR1 SGDLS and CDR2 YYNGEE. The CDR3 loop is CASSVGAVPVEAFF. The CDR3 nucleotides are TGTGCCAGCAGCGTAGGGGCAGTACCAGTGGAAGCTTTCTTT.

The rearrangement links TRBV11-2 to TRBJ1-2, with TRBD1 matching over 12 bases. V was clipped by 9 bases and J by 4 bases; unmatched bases: 6. Germline V lookup: CDR1 SGHAT, CDR2 FQNNGV. The CDR3 totals 14 residues. Here the CDR3 DNA reads TGTGCCAGTAAGCCGGGACAGGGGGCCTATGGCTACACCTTC. It translates to CASKPGQGAYGYTF.

V gene TRBV6-5 combines with J gene TRBJ2-5; D may be TRBD1 (5 bases). V dropped 5 bases and J dropped 5 bases, with 15 bases sitting between them. The CDR3 extends over 14 amino acids. Per germline, CDR1 MNHEY and CDR2 SVGAGI. The CDR3 region has the DNA TGTGCCAGCAGTGAAGGGGCAGGCTGGGAGACCCAGTACTTC. Protein: CASSEGAGWETQYF.